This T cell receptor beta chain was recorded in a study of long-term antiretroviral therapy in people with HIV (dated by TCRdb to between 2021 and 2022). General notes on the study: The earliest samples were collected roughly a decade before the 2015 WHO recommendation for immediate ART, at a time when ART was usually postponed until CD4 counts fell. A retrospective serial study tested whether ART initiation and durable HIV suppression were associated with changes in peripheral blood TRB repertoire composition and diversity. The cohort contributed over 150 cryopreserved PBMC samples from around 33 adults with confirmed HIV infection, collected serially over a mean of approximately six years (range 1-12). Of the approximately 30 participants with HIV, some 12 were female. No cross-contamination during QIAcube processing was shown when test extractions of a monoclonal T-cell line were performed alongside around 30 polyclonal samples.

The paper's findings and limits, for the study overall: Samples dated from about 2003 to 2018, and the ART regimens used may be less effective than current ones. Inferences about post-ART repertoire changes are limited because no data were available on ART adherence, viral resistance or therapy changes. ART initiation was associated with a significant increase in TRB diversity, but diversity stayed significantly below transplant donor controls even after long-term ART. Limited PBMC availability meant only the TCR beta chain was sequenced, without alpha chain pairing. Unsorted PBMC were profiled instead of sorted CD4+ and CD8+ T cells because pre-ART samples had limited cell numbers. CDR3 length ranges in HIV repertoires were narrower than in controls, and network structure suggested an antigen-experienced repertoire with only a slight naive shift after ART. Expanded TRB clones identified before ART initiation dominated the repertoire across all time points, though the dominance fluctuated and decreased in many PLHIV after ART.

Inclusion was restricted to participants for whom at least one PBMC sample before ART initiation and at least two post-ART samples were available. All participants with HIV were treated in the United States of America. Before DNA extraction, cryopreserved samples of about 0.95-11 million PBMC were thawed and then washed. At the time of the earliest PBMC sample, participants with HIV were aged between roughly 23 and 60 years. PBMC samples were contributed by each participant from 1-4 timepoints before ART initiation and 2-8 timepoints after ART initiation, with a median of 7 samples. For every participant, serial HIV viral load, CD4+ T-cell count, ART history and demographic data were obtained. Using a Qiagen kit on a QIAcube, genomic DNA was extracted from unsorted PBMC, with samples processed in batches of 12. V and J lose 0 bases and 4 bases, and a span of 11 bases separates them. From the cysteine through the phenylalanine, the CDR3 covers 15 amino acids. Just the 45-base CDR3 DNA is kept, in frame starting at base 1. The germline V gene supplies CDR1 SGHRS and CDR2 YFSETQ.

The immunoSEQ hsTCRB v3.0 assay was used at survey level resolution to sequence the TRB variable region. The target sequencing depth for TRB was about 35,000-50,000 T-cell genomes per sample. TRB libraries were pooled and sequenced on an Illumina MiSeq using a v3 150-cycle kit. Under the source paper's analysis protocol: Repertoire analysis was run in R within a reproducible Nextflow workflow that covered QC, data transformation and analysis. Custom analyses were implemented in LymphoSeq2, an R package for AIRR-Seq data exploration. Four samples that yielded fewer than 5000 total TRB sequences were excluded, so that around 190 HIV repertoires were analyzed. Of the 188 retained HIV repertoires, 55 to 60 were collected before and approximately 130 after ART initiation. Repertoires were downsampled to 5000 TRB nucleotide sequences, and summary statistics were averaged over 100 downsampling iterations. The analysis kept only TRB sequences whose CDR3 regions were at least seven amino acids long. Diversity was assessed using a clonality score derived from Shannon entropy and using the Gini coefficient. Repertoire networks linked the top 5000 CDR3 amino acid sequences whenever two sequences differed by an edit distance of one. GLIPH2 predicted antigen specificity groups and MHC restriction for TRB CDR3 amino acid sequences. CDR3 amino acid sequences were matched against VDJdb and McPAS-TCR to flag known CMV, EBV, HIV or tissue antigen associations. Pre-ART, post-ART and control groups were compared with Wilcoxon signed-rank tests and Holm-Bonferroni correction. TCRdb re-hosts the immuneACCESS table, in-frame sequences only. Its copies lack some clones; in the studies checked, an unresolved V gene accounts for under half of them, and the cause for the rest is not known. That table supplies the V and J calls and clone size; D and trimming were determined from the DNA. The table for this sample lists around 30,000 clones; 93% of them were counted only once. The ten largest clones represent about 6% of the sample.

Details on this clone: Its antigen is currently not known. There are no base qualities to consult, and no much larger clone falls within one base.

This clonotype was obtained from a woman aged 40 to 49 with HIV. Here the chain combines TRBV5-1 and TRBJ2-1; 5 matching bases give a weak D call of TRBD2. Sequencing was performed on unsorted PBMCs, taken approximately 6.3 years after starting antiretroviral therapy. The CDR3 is CASSLAGVDYNEQFF. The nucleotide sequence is TGCGCCAGCAGCTTGGCCGGGGTGGATTACAATGAGCAGTTCTTC.